This T cell receptor (beta chain) was identified during a study of T cell responses to AZD1222 COVID-19 vaccine. Study conclusions and caveats: Only five to seven individuals given AZD1222 were seropositive at baseline.

Details on this clone: Its specificity is unknown.

The repertoire was sequenced with immunoSEQ multiplex PCR; TCRdb's copy has only in-frame clones and lacks some. The data hold roughly 110,000 clones, with more than 80% observed a single time. This CDR3 contains 16 residues. V was clipped by 3 bases and J by 0 bases; unmatched bases: 5. Germline lookup yields CDR1 ENHRY and CDR2 SYGVKD. The chain joins TRBV10-3 to TRBJ1-3; 7 bases align to TRBD1. Sequencing used peripheral blood, obtained on day 0 of AZD1222 vaccination. The clonotype was recovered from an adult in good health. As DNA, the CDR3 is TGTGCCATCAGTGACCGCGACAGGGTCTCTGGAAACACCATATATTTT. Amino acids: CAISDRDRVSGNTIYF.